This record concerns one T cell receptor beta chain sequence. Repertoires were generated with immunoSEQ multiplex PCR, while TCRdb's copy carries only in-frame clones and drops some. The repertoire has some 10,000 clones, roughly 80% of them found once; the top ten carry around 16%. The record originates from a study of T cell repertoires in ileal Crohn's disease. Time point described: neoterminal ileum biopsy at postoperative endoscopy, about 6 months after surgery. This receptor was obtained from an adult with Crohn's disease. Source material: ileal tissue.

CDR3 nucleotides: TGTGCCAGTCGAGAGGGAGTCCACGAGCAGTACTTC. It codes for CASREGVHEQYF. The rearrangement uses TRBV28 and TRBJ2-7, with D perhaps matching TRBD2 (5 bases). There are 12 residues in the CDR3. Germline CDR1 and CDR2: MDHEN and SYDVKM. The V and J ends lost 9 bases and 5 bases respectively, with 14 bases between them.